These 14 T cell receptor beta chains came from one sample sequenced in a study of cytotoxic CD8 clonotypes in ibrutinib-treated CLL. Sequencing used immunoSEQ multiplex PCR; TCRdb keeps in-frame clones, though not all of them. The data show approximately 320,000 clones, 67% seen once. Sample: PBMCs, taken after 36 months of ibrutinib treatment. Receptor source: a human donor with chronic lymphocytic leukemia.

In its sample, this clone was seen a few times. The chain carries TRBV7-3 and TRBJ2-3; 9 bases agree with TRBD2. Germline V lookup: CDR1 SGHTA, CDR2 FQGTGA. CDR3 size: 14 residues. V lost 5 bases to trimming and J lost 6 bases; unmatched junction nucleotides: 6. DNA of the CDR3: TGTGCCAGCAGCCCTGTAGCGGGAGTCGATACGCAGTATTTT. Translated: CASSPVAGVDTQYF.

The V gene is TRBV6-6, the J gene TRBJ1-5, with D unresolved. The CDR3 covers 12 residues. Per germline, CDR1 MNHNY and CDR2 SVGAGI (reference sequence). Trimming removed 2 bases from V and 5 bases from J, with 4 bases in between. The CDR3 DNA reads TGTGCCAGCAGTTACGGGGATCAGCCCCAGCATTTT. Its protein product is CASSYGDQPQHF.

The chain is built from TRBV19 and TRBJ2-3, with 10 nucleotides matching TRBD2. This CDR3 comprises 16 residues. Germline assignment: CDR1 LNHDA and CDR2 SQIVND (reference sequence). V trimming: 4 bases; J trimming: 3 bases; junction bases outside the gene matches: 7. The CDR3 DNA sequence: TGTGCCAGTAGTACTTCCCGGACTAGCGGAACAGATACGCAGTATTTT. Protein product: CASSTSRTSGTDTQYF.

CDR3 loop: CASSSEAASVEQFF. Written as DNA, the CDR3 is TGTGCCAGCAGCTCCGAGGCGGCTAGCGTTGAGCAGTTCTTC. The genes are TRBV7-6 and TRBJ2-1; the D gene is possibly TRBD2 (6 bases). The CDR3 spans 14 residues. V was trimmed by 4 bases and J by 9 bases, leaving 16 bases between them. Germline V gene data show CDR1 as SGHVS and CDR2 as FNYEAQ.

This clone turned up a few times. This chain uses TRBV9 with TRBJ2-7; D may be TRBD2 (7 bases). Germline CDR1 is SGDLS and CDR2 is YYNGEE. V was clipped by 3 bases and J by 3 bases, with 16 bases between them. The CDR3 loop spans 15 amino acids. The CDR3 DNA reads as TGTGCCAGCAGCGCCCGAGGGGGAGGGGGCTACGAGCAGTACTTC. Its protein product is CASSARGGGGYEQYF. Looking up the rest from reference TRBV9 and TRBJ2-7 gives the full variable domain: DSGVTQTPKHLITATGQRVTLRCSPRSGDLSVYWYQQSLDQGLQFLIQYYNGEERAKGNILERFSAQQFPDLHSELNLSSLELGDSALYFCASSARGGGGYEQYFGPGTRLTVT.

The chain employs TRBV28 and TRBJ2-7, with D possibly being TRBD1 (5 bases). Trimming took off 2 bases at V and 5 bases at J, with 13 bases between the two ends. The CDR3 has 14 residues. Germline V CDR1 and CDR2: MDHEN, SYDVKM. The CDR3 nucleotides are TGTGCCAGCAGTTTAAGGGGCGGCTTCGACGAGCAGTACTTC. This translates into CASSLRGGFDEQYF.

The sample holds one count of this clone. The V call is TRBV7-6, the J call TRBJ1-1; D is unresolved. Per germline, CDR1 SGHVS and CDR2 FNYEAQ. This CDR3 is built from 14 residues. Trimming left V 1 base short and J 0 bases short, with 6 bases between. CDR3 region: CASSLEVVNTEAFF. DNA of the CDR3: TGTGCCAGCAGCTTAGAAGTGGTGAACACTGAAGCTTTCTTT.

The rearrangement uses TRBV28 and TRBJ2-6; possible D gene TRBD1, 5 bases. There are 17 residues in the CDR3. With 5 bases removed from V and 0 bases from J, the gap between germline ends came to 14 bases. Germline CDR1 is MDHEN and CDR2 is SYDVKM. CDR3 coding DNA: TGTGCCAGCAGTGCACAGGAAACCTTCTCTGGGGCCAACGTCCTGACTTTC. Translated: CASSAQETFSGANVLTF.

The rearrangement links TRBV18 to TRBJ1-3; 8 bases align to TRBD1. Trimming removed 1 base from V and 0 bases from J; junction bases left unmatched: 5. The V gene's germline CDR1 is KGHSH and CDR2 LQKENI. The CDR3 length is 17 residues. The CDR3 sequence is CASSPLGQGPSGNTIYF. The CDR3 coding sequence is TGTGCCAGCTCACCACTTGGACAGGGCCCCTCTGGAAACACCATATATTTT.

This chain connects TRBV28 to TRBJ1-2, with 9 bases that match TRBD1. The CDR3 contains 17 residues. Germline V gene lookup returns CDR1 MDHEN and CDR2 SYDVKM. After removal of 6 bases from V and 2 bases from J, the junction contained 13 bases not matched to a gene. CDR3: CASSPWDRELVNYGYTF. Written as DNA, the CDR3 is TGTGCCAGCAGCCCATGGGACAGGGAGTTAGTGAACTATGGCTACACCTTC.

V and J are TRBV27 and TRBJ2-2; D unresolved. Trimming cost V 3 bases and J 3 bases, with 2 bases left between them. CDR3 length equals 12 residues. Germline V gives CDR1 MNHEY, CDR2 SMNVEV (reference sequence). The CDR3 is CASSFHTGELFF. CDR3 bases: TGTGCCAGCAGTTTCCACACCGGGGAGCTGTTTTTT.

The V gene is TRBV7-4, the J gene TRBJ1-6; TRBD1 might be the D (5 bases). CDR1 SGHVT and CDR2 SQSDAQ come from the germline V gene. The V end lost 5 bases, the J end lost 0 bases, and 14 bases lay between the germline ends. The CDR3 consists of 17 residues. The CDR3 loop reads CASSIYRPSSYNSPLHF. The CDR3, as DNA: TGTGCCAGCAGCATCTACAGGCCCAGCTCCTATAATTCACCCCTCCACTTT.

This clone appeared a few times. The chain uses TRBV4-1 and TRBJ1-2; 9 bases fit TRBD1. Losses at the gene ends were 8 bases for V and 4 bases for J; bases not matched to a gene: 8. This CDR3 is 14 amino acids long. CDR1 is MGHRA and CDR2 is YSYEKL in the germline V gene. The CDR3 sequence is CASGPGQGGYGYTF. DNA for the CDR3: TGCGCCAGCGGACCGGGACAGGGAGGCTATGGCTACACCTTC.

V usage is TRBV5-6 and J usage is TRBJ1-5; 7 bases are shared with TRBD1. The ends lost 1 base at V and 6 bases at J; junction bases unmatched: 4. The length of the CDR3 is 14 residues. Germline V gene lookup returns CDR1 SGHDT and CDR2 YYEEEE. CDR3 nucleotide sequence: TGTGCCAGCAGCTTGAGAACAGGGGCTCAGCCCCAGCATTTT. It specifies CASSLRTGAQPQHF.